What follows describes a single T cell receptor beta chain. The V gene's germline CDR1 is SQVTM and CDR2 ANQGSEA. V dropped 6 bases and J dropped 6 bases, with 14 bases sitting between them. The CDR3 is made up of 12 amino acids. Sequenced by immunoSEQ multiplex PCR; TCRdb stores in-frame clones only, minus some. The sample shows 50,000 to 75,000 clones, roughly 86% of them seen only once. The sample belongs to a study of blood T cell repertoires in COVID-19. Specimen: peripheral blood. The TCR comes from a man aged 55 to 70 with acute or convalescent COVID-19. V is TRBV29-1 and J is TRBJ1-1; D gene ambiguous. Here the CDR3 reads CSVGEGSSEAFF. CDR3 sequence (DNA): TGCAGCGTCGGAGAAGGGAGTTCTGAAGCTTTCTTT.